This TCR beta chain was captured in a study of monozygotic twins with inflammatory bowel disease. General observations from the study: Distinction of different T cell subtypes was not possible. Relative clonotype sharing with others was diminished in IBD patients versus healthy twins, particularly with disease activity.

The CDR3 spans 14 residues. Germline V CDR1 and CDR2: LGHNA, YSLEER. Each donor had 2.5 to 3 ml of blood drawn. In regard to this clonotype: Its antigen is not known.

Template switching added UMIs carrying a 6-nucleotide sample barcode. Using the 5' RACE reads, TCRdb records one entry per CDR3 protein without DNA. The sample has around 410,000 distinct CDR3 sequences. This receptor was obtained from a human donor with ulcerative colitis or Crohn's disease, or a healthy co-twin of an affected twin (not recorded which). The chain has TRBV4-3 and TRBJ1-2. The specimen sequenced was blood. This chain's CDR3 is CASSQEAGRGGYTF.